These T cell receptor beta chains were read from a single sample in a study of beta chain features in type 1 diabetes. TCRdb's copy holds only in-frame clones and misses some; the assay was immunoSEQ multiplex PCR. Of approximately 150,000 clones in the sample, roughly an eighth are singletons; the top ten hold 1% to 1.5%. Sequences were obtained from central memory CD4+ T cells from blood. Receptors were obtained from a man younger than 30 with type 1 diabetes. Each CDR3 is given with its conserved first and last residue. Each record gives: clone size, D gene, J gene, V gene, CDR3 protein, CDR3 DNA. D genes are given only for firm matches. Only some rows state a clone size, as once, few, many or a class for expanded clones.

clone_size: NA; d_call: NA; j_call: TRBJ1-2; v_call: TRBV5-1; cdr3_aa: CASSPTTVNYGYTF; cdr3_nt: TGCGCCAGCAGCCCTACGACAGTGAACTATGGCTACACCTTC
clone_size: few; d_call: NA; j_call: TRBJ2-7; v_call: TRBV7-3; cdr3_aa: CASSLGPGSYEQYF; cdr3_nt: TGTGCCAGCAGCTTAGGACCGGGCTCCTACGAGCAGTACTTC
clone_size: NA; d_call: NA; j_call: TRBJ1-5; v_call: TRBV4-1; cdr3_aa: CASSQDLLGRGSNQPQHF; cdr3_nt: TGCGCCAGCAGCCAAGATCTCCTCGGCAGAGGGAGCAATCAGCCCCAGCATTTT
clone_size: few; d_call: NA; j_call: TRBJ2-7; v_call: TRBV15; cdr3_aa: CATSPTGYEQYF; cdr3_nt: TGTGCCACCAGCCCTACCGGTTACGAGCAGTACTTC
clone_size: NA; d_call: NA; j_call: TRBJ2-7; v_call: TRBV2; cdr3_aa: CASSVGRATYEQYF; cdr3_nt: TGTGCCAGCAGTGTGGGCAGGGCGACCTACGAGCAGTACTTC
clone_size: few; d_call: NA; j_call: TRBJ1-6; v_call: TRBV30; cdr3_aa: CAWSVVSSPLHF; cdr3_nt: TGTGCCTGGAGTGTGGTGAGTTCACCCCTCCACTTT
clone_size: NA; d_call: TRBD2; j_call: TRBJ2-3; v_call: TRBV18; cdr3_aa: CASSPRASGSRTDTQYF; cdr3_nt: TGTGCCAGCTCACCAAGGGCTAGCGGGAGCCGCACAGATACGCAGTATTTT
clone_size: NA; d_call: NA; j_call: TRBJ2-1; v_call: TRBV14; cdr3_aa: CASSAVVHAQFF; cdr3_nt: TGTGCCAGCAGCGCGGTGGTTCATGCGCAGTTCTTC
clone_size: NA; d_call: TRBD1; j_call: TRBJ2-3; v_call: TRBV30; cdr3_aa: CAWSVGDRDYTDTQYF; cdr3_nt: TGTGCCTGGAGTGTGGGGGACAGGGATTACACAGATACGCAGTATTTT
clone_size: NA; d_call: TRBD2; j_call: TRBJ2-7; v_call: TRBV5-6; cdr3_aa: CASSPVTSGGSYEQYF; cdr3_nt: TGTGCCAGCAGCCCCGTGACTAGCGGGGGCTCCTACGAGCAGTACTTC
clone_size: few; d_call: TRBD1; j_call: TRBJ1-4; v_call: TRBV10-3; cdr3_aa: CAIRSGTGDEKLFF; cdr3_nt: TGTGCCATCAGATCCGGGACAGGGGATGAAAAACTGTTTTTT
clone_size: NA; d_call: TRBD1; j_call: TRBJ2-1; v_call: TRBV7-3; cdr3_aa: CASSPTGTGLGDEQFF; cdr3_nt: TGTGCCAGCAGCCCAACCGGGACAGGGCTTGGAGATGAGCAGTTCTTC
clone_size: few; d_call: TRBD1; j_call: TRBJ1-6; v_call: TRBV7-2; cdr3_aa: CAREQGGSPLHF; cdr3_nt: TGTGCCAGGGAACAGGGGGGTTCACCCCTCCACTTT
clone_size: few; d_call: NA; j_call: TRBJ1-1; v_call: TRBV29-1; cdr3_aa: CSVATELNTEAFF; cdr3_nt: TGCAGCGTTGCGACAGAACTGAACACTGAAGCTTTCTTT
clone_size: NA; d_call: TRBD2; j_call: TRBJ2-1; v_call: TRBV19; cdr3_aa: CASNVVPSGGLEEQFF; cdr3_nt: TGTGCCAGTAACGTGGTTCCGAGCGGGGGGTTGGAGGAGCAGTTCTTC
clone_size: few; d_call: NA; j_call: TRBJ2-7; v_call: TRBV4-2; cdr3_aa: CASSQGLTTVGEQYF; cdr3_nt: TGTGCCAGCAGCCAAGGATTAACTACTGTGGGCGAGCAGTACTTC
clone_size: NA; d_call: NA; j_call: TRBJ2-6; v_call: TRBV27; cdr3_aa: CASSSPPRSGANVLTF; cdr3_nt: TGTGCCAGCAGTTCCCCCCCCCGGTCTGGGGCCAACGTCCTGACTTTC
clone_size: few; d_call: TRBD2; j_call: TRBJ2-5; v_call: TRBV4-1; cdr3_aa: CASSRLLAGVETQYF; cdr3_nt: TGCGCCAGCAGCCGCCTACTAGCGGGCGTGGAGACCCAGTACTTC
clone_size: few; d_call: TRBD1; j_call: TRBJ1-1; v_call: TRBV4-1; cdr3_aa: CASSQDPGGQWAEAFF; cdr3_nt: TGCGCCAGCAGCCAAGACCCGGGGGGACAGTGGGCTGAAGCTTTCTTT
clone_size: NA; d_call: NA; j_call: TRBJ1-3; v_call: TRBV7-2; cdr3_aa: CASSLYTGNTIYF; cdr3_nt: TGTGCCAGCAGCTTGTACACTGGAAACACCATATATTTT
clone_size: few; d_call: NA; j_call: TRBJ2-7; v_call: TRBV7-2; cdr3_aa: CASSPSTVTAYEQYF; cdr3_nt: TGTGCCAGCAGCCCGTCGACCGTCACCGCCTACGAGCAGTACTTC
clone_size: few; d_call: NA; j_call: TRBJ2-3; v_call: TRBV11-2; cdr3_aa: CASSSGGDTDTQYF; cdr3_nt: TGTGCCAGCAGCTCTGGAGGGGACACAGATACGCAGTATTTT
clone_size: few; d_call: NA; j_call: TRBJ2-2; v_call: TRBV27; cdr3_aa: CASSSGQLANTGELFF; cdr3_nt: TGTGCCAGCAGTTCCGGACAGCTCGCGAACACCGGGGAGCTGTTTTTT
clone_size: few; d_call: NA; j_call: TRBJ2-3; v_call: TRBV14; cdr3_aa: CASSLRDTQYF; cdr3_nt: TGTGCCAGCAGCCTCAGGGATACGCAGTATTTT
clone_size: few; d_call: NA; j_call: TRBJ1-1; v_call: TRBV5-1; cdr3_aa: CASSRESGYTEAFF; cdr3_nt: TGCGCCAGCAGCCGTGAGTCGGGGTACACTGAAGCTTTCTTT
clone_size: NA; d_call: TRBD1; j_call: TRBJ1-6; v_call: TRBV6-1; cdr3_aa: CASSEAGLGQGNNSPLHF; cdr3_nt: TGTGCCAGCAGTGAAGCGGGGCTAGGACAGGGGAATAATTCACCCCTCCACTTT
clone_size: few; d_call: TRBD1; j_call: TRBJ2-7; v_call: TRBV7-9; cdr3_aa: CASDTGAPYEQYF; cdr3_nt: TGTGCCAGTGATACAGGGGCCCCCTACGAGCAGTACTTC